This T cell receptor beta chain came from a study of control samples from healthy donors and cancer patients. This clone was seen just once. The data were produced by immunoSEQ multiplex PCR, yet TCRdb's version contains in-frame clones alone and is incomplete. The sample gives about 2,000 clones, roughly four fifths of which show up once; approximately 9.9% is in the top ten. Germline V lookup: CDR1 MDHEN, CDR2 SYDVKM. The V gene lost 3 bases and the J gene lost 6 bases, with 11 bases spanning the gap. The CDR3 is made up of 13 amino acids. The clonotype comes from a female donor with lung cancer. Sequencing used formalin-fixed, paraffin-embedded tissue. V and J are TRBV28 and TRBJ1-2, with unresolved D. CDR3 sequence reads: CASSFQGFNGYTF. CDR3 DNA sequence: TGTGCCAGCAGTTTTCAAGGGTTCAATGGCTACACCTTC.